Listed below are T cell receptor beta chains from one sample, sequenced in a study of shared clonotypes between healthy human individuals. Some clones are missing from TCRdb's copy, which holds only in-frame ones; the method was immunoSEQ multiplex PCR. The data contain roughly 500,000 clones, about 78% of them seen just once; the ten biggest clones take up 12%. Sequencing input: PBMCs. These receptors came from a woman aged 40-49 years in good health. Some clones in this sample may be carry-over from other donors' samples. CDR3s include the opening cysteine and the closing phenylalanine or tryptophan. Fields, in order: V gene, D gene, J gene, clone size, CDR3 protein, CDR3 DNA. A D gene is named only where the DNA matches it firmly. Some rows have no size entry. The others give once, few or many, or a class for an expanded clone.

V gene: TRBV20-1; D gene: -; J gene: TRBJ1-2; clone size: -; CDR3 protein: CRPSSPNGYTF; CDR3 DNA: TGCAGGCCGTCCAGCCCGAATGGCTACACCTTC
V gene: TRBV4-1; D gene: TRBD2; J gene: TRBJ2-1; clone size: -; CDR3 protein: CASSLSTSGRRRSSYNEQFF; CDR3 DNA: TGCGCCAGCAGCCTCTCGACTAGCGGGAGACGGCGAAGTTCCTACAATGAGCAGTTCTTC
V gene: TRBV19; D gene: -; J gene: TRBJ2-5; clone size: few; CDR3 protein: CASSRRTVRTEETQYF; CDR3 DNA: TGTGCCAGTAGTCGTAGGACAGTCAGGACGGAAGAGACCCAGTACTTC
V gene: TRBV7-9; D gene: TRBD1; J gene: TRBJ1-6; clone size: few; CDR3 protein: CASSPGTGNNSPLHF; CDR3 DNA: TGTGCCAGCAGCCCCGGGACAGGGAATAATTCACCCCTCCACTTT
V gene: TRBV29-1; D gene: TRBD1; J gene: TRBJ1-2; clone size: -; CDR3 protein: CSVTGDFNYGYTF; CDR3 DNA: TGCAGCGTCACAGGGGATTTCAACTATGGCTACACCTTC
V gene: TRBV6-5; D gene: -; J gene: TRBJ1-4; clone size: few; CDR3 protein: CASSWRVGEKLFF; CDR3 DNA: TGTGCCAGCAGTTGGAGGGTTGGTGAAAAACTGTTTTTT
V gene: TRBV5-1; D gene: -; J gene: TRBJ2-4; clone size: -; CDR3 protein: CASSPLPSQGNIQYF; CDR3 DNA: TGCGCCAGCAGCCCCCTGCCGTCCCAGGGGAACATTCAGTACTTC
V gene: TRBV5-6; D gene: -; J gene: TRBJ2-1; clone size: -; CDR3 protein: CASSSGGNEQFF; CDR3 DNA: TGTGCCAGCAGCTCCGGGGGCAATGAGCAGTTCTTC
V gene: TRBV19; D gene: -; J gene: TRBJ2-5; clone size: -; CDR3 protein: CASSAQQGRRETQYF; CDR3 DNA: TGTGCCAGTAGTGCACAGCAGGGAAGGAGAGAGACCCAGTACTTC
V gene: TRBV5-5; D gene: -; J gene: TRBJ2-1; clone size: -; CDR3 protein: CASSGALGRNNEQFF; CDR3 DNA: TGTGCCAGCAGCGGGGCCTTGGGACGGAACAATGAGCAGTTCTTC
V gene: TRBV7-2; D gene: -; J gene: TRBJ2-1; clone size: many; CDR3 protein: CASSSNRAGDYNEQFF; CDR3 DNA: TGTGCCAGCAGCTCCAACAGGGCAGGGGATTACAATGAGCAGTTCTTC
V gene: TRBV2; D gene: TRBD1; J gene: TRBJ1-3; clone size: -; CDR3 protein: CASSGGTVSGNTIYF; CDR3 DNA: TGTGCCAGCAGTGGAGGGACAGTTTCTGGAAACACCATATATTTT
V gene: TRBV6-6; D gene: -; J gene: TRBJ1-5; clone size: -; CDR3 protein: CASSSRGTLQPQHF; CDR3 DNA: TGTGCCAGCAGTTCGCGAGGTACTCTTCAGCCCCAGCATTTT
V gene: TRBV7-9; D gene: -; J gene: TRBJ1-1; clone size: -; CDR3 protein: CASSLVYGGPKEVAEAFF; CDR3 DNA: TGTGCCAGCAGCTTAGTCTATGGGGGCCCCAAGGAGGTGGCTGAAGCTTTCTTT